This T cell receptor (beta chain) is from a study of radiotherapy plus CTLA-4 blockade in lung cancer. The CDR3 contains 16 residues. Germline V CDR1 and CDR2: SGHNT, YYREEE (reference sequence). With V trimmed by 4 bases and J by 0 bases, 7 bases remained unmatched. The data were produced by immunoSEQ multiplex PCR, yet TCRdb's version contains in-frame clones alone and is incomplete. Of around 80,000 clones listed, under 75% are singletons. The chain couples TRBV5-4 to TRBJ2-5; 9 nucleotides agree with TRBD1. The sequenced sample was peripheral blood, obtained from a patient treated with radiotherapy plus ipilimumab. This clonotype was sampled from a human donor with non-small cell lung cancer whose response to radiotherapy plus ipilimumab could not be evaluated. The CDR3 DNA reads TGTGCCAGCAGCGCAGGGACAGGGACGTACCAAGAGACCCAGTACTTC. Its protein product is CASSAGTGTYQETQYF.